This T cell receptor beta chain comes out of a study of blood T cell repertoires in COVID-19. Overall study: Samples representing acute and convalescent COVID-19 were sourced from the United States, Italy and Spain. T cells, B-cell-depleted T cells, or PBMCs supplied cDNA or gDNA.

Per the original data handling: Amplified reference gene primers provided the basis for estimating nucleated cell counts. Measured with immunoSEQ multiplex PCR; TCRdb has only the in-frame clones, and not every one. V, J and clone size are taken as reported in that table, and D and trimming were inferred from the DNA itself. The sample shows about 250,000 clones, roughly 80% of them seen only once. CDR1 and CDR2 (germline): SGHAT, FQNNGV. The CDR3 length is 13 residues. V was trimmed by 5 bases and J by 0 bases, leaving 7 bases between them. Sequencing was done on a sample of peripheral blood. The rearrangement links TRBV11-2 to TRBJ1-2, with unresolved D. This clonotype was obtained from a woman in her 70s with acute or convalescent COVID-19. The CDR3, as DNA: TGTGCCAGCAGCCGAACAGCTAACTATGGCTACACCTTC. Encoded protein: CASSRTANYGYTF.